This T cell receptor (beta chain) was captured by sequencing in a study of T cell changes during pregnancy in multiple sclerosis. Germline lookup yields CDR1 SGDLS and CDR2 YYNGEE. The CDR3 contains 15 residues. The V end lost 4 bases, the J end lost 5 bases, and 18 bases lay between the germline ends. This clone came up once. Data came from immunoSEQ multiplex PCR; TCRdb stores just in-frame clones and leaves some out. Of 75,000 to 80,000 clones in the sample, around 91% were seen once. This receptor was obtained from a female donor with multiple sclerosis, enrolled in a pregnancy study. This rearrangement joins TRBV9 to TRBJ1-2; tentative D call: TRBD1 (6 bases). The sample in question was peripheral blood, obtained before pregnancy. CDR3 nucleotide sequence: TGTGCCAGCAGCCCCGGCGGGGGCGCCGTATATGGCTACACCTTC. It encodes CASSPGGGAVYGYTF. Combining the CDR3 with reference TRBV9 and TRBJ1-2 gives the whole variable domain DSGVTQTPKHLITATGQRVTLRCSPRSGDLSVYWYQQSLDQGLQFLIQYYNGEERAKGNILERFSAQQFPDLHSELNLSSLELGDSALYFCASSPGGGAVYGYTFGSGTRLTVV.